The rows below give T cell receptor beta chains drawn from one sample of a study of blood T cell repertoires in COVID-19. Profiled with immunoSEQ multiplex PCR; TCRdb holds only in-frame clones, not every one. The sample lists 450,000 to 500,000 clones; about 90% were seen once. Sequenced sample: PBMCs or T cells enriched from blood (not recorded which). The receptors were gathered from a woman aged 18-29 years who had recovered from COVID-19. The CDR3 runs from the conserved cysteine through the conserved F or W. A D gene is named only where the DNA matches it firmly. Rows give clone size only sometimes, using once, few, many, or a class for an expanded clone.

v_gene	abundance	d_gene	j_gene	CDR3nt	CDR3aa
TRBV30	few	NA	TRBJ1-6	TGTGCCTGGAGTGTCCCTCGATCCGAAAAAGAGAGCTCCTATAATTCACCCCTCCACTTT	CAWSVPRSEKESSYNSPLHF
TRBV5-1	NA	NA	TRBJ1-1	TGCGCCAGCAATACGGGGGACCCCACTGAAGCTTTCTTT	CASNTGDPTEAFF
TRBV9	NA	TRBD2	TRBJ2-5	TGTGCCAGCAAGGGACTAGCTCAAGAGACCCAGTACTTC	CASKGLAQETQYF
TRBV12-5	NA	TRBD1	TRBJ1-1	TGTGCTAGTGGTTTGGTAAGGGACAGGGGGGCTGAAGCTTTCTTT	CASGLVRDRGAEAFF
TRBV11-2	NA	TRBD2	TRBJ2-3	TGTGCCAGCAGCCCTGGACTAGCCACAGATACGCAGTATTTT	CASSPGLATDTQYF
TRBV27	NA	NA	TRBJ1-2	TGTGCCAGCAGCAATTCAGGGGCCCGTCCCTATGGCTACACCTTC	CASSNSGARPYGYTF
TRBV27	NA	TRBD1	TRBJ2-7	TGTGCCAGCTCTAAGCCGGGACAGCCAGACGAGCAGTACTTC	CASSKPGQPDEQYF
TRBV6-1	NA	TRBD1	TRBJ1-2	TGTGCCAGCAGTGAAGCCCCCGGGGACAGCGCAGGATCTAACTATGGCTACACCTTC	CASSEAPGDSAGSNYGYTF
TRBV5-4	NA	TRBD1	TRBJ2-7	TGTGCCAGCAGCTCCGGACAGGGGAGTCAACACGAGCAGTACTTC	CASSSGQGSQHEQYF
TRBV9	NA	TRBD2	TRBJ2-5	TGTGCCAGCAGCTTGACTAGCGGGGGCCAAGAGACCCAGTACTTC	CASSLTSGGQETQYF
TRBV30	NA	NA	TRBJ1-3	TGTGCCTGGACTACAGGGATCTCTGGAAACACCATATATTTT	CAWTTGISGNTIYF
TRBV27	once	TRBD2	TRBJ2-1	TGTGCCAGCAGTTTATGGGGCTGGACTTCGACTAGCGAGCAGTTCTTC	CASSLWGWTSTSEQFF
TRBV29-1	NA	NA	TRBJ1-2	TGCAGCGTTGGGCAGGAATATGGCTACACCTTC	CSVGQEYGYTF
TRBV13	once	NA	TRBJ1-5	TGTGCCAGCAGCCCCGCCATGGGGGGTGGAGATTATAGCAATCAGCCCCAGCATTTT	CASSPAMGGGDYSNQPQHF
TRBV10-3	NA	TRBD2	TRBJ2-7	TGTGCCACCCGAGCGGGATTCTACGAGCAGTACTTC	CATRAGFYEQYF